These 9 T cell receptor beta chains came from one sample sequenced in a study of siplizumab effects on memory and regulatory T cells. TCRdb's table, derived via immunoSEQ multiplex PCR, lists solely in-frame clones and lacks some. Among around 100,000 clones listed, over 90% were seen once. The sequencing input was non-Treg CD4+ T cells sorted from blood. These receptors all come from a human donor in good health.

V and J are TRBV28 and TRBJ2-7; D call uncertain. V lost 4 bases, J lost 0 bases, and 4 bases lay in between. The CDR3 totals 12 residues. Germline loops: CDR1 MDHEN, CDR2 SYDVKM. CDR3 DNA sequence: TGTGCCAGCAGTTCCAGCTCCTACGAGCAGTACTTC. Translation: CASSSSSYEQYF.

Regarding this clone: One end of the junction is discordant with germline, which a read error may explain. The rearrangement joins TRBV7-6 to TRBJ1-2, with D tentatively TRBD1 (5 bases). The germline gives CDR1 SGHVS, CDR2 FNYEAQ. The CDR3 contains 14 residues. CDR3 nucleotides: TGTGCCAGCAGCTCAAACCTGGACAACTCTGGCTACACCTTC. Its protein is CASSSNLDNSGYTF.

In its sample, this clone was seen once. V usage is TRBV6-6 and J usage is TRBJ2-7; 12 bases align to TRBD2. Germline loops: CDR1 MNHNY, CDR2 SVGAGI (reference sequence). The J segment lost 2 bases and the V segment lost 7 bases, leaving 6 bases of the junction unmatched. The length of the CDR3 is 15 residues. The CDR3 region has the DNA TGTGCCAGCAAACTTCTAGCGGGAGGGCCCTACGAGCAGTACTTC. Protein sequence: CASKLLAGGPYEQYF.

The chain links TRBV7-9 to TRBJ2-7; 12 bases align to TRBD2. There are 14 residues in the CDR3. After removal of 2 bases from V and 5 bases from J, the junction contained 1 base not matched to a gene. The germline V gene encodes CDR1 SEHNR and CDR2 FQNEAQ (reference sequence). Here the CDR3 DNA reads TGTGCCAGCAGCTTAAGACTAGCGGGAGACGAGCAGTACTTC. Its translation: CASSLRLAGDEQYF.

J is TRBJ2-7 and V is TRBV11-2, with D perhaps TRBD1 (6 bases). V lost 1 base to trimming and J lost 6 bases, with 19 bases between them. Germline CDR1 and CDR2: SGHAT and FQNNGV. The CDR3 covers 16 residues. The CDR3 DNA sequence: TGTGCCAGCAGCTTAGTGCCCCCCCACAGGGCTTCCGAGCAGTACTTC. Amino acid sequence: CASSLVPPHRASEQYF.

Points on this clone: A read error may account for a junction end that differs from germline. The CDR3: CASSYHGQGPF. The CDR3 DNA sequence: TGTGCCAGCAGTTACCACGGACAGGGCCCCTTC. J is TRBJ1-2 and V is TRBV6-6, with TRBD1 matching over 8 bases. This CDR3 contains 11 residues. Per the germline V gene, CDR1 is MNHNY and CDR2 is SVGAGI (reference sequence).

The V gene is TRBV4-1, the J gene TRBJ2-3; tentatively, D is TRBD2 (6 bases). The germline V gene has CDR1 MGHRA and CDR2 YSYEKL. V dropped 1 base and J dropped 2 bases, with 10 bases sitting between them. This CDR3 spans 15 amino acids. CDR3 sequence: CASSQGWGDTDTQYF. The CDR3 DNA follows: TGCGCCAGCAGCCAAGGATGGGGGGACACAGATACGCAGTATTTT.

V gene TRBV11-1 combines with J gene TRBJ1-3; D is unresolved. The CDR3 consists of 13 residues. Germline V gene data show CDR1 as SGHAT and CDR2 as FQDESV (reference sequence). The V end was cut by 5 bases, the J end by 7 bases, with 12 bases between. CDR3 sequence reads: CASSPRARNTIYF. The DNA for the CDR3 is TGTGCCAGCAGCCCAAGGGCCCGGAACACCATATATTTT.

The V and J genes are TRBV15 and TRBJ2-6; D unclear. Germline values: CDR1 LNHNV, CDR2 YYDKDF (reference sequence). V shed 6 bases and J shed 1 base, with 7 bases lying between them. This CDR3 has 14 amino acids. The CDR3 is CATRPTSGANVLTF. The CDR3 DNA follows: TGTGCCACCAGGCCCACTTCTGGGGCCAACGTCCTGACTTTC.